Listed below are T cell receptor beta chains from one sample, sequenced in a study of blood T cells in healthy people across ages. TCRdb independently ran MiXCR on the 5' RACE reads; one entry per CDR3 protein. The sample has over 500,000 distinct CDR3 sequences, roughly a quarter seen once. Another study also made use of these data, one on T cells of mothers and their children.

Sequenced material: blood. These receptors came from a boy younger than 10 in good health. Both conserved end residues are part of each CDR3. Each record gives: D gene, V gene, clone size, J gene, CDR3 DNA, CDR3 protein. The D gene is left open where the match is weak. Clone size appears in some rows only: once, few, many, or a class for an expanded clone.

d_gene: TRBD1
v_gene: TRBV24-1
abundance: few
j_gene: TRBJ2-5
CDR3nt: TGTGCCACCAGTGACACAGGGGCAGAGACCCAGTACTTC
CDR3aa: CATSDTGAETQYF

d_gene: -
v_gene: TRBV5-1
abundance: -
j_gene: TRBJ2-3
CDR3nt: TGCGTCAGCAGCTTAACGGGGGGCCGATTGGTGAATACGCAGTATTTT
CDR3aa: CVSSLTGGRLVNTQYF

d_gene: TRBD1
v_gene: TRBV20-1
abundance: -
j_gene: TRBJ1-2
CDR3nt: TGCAGTGCCCCAGGACAGGGTAGTACTAACTATGGCTACACCTTC
CDR3aa: CSAPGQGSTNYGYTF

d_gene: TRBD1
v_gene: TRBV29-1
abundance: -
j_gene: TRBJ1-2
CDR3nt: TGCACCGTTGAGGTGTACGGGACAGCAACAACCTACTATGGCTACACCTTC
CDR3aa: CTVEVYGTATTYYGYTF

d_gene: TRBD1
v_gene: TRBV12-3/TRBV12-4
abundance: -
j_gene: TRBJ2-2
CDR3nt: TGTGCCAGCAGTTCTGCCCGACAGGGAATCCCTTCGAACACCGGGGAGCTGTTTTTT
CDR3aa: CASSSARQGIPSNTGELFF

d_gene: -
v_gene: TRBV7-9
abundance: few
j_gene: TRBJ2-3
CDR3nt: TGTGCCAGCAGCCCCATTTCAGATACGCAGTATTTT
CDR3aa: CASSPISDTQYF

d_gene: -
v_gene: TRBV3-1
abundance: few
j_gene: TRBJ1-3
CDR3nt: TGTGCCAGCAGCCCTTGGACAGATTTGGTTGGAAACACCATATATTTT
CDR3aa: CASSPWTDLVGNTIYF

d_gene: TRBD2
v_gene: TRBV10-2
abundance: -
j_gene: TRBJ2-7
CDR3nt: TGCGCCAGCAGGACTAGCATCACCCAACCCGACTACGAGCAGTACTTC
CDR3aa: CASRTSITQPDYEQYF

d_gene: TRBD2
v_gene: TRBV6-5
abundance: -
j_gene: TRBJ2-3
CDR3nt: TGTGCCAGCAGTTACGGGACTAGCCGGAGCAATACGCAGTATTTT
CDR3aa: CASSYGTSRSNTQYF

d_gene: -
v_gene: TRBV7-9
abundance: -
j_gene: TRBJ1-2
CDR3nt: TGTGCCAGCAGCTTAGAGGCAGGGATTACCTATGGCTACACCTTC
CDR3aa: CASSLEAGITYGYTF

d_gene: -
v_gene: TRBV28
abundance: -
j_gene: TRBJ2-6
CDR3nt: TGTGCCAGCAGTTTATACTGGGGATCTGGGGCCAACGCCCTGACTTTC
CDR3aa: CASSLYWGSGANALTF

d_gene: -
v_gene: TRBV6-2/TRBV6-3
abundance: -
j_gene: TRBJ1-5
CDR3nt: TGTGCCAGCAGTTACTCGGGGTGGGGGCAGCCCCAGCATTTT
CDR3aa: CASSYSGWGQPQHF

d_gene: -
v_gene: TRBV5-1
abundance: few
j_gene: TRBJ1-2
CDR3nt: TGCGCCAGCAGCTTGGACTTCAGTCGAGGTTATGGCTACACCTTC
CDR3aa: CASSLDFSRGYGYTF

d_gene: -
v_gene: TRBV25-1
abundance: few
j_gene: TRBJ1-5
CDR3nt: TGTGCCAGCAGTGAGGAGGGGGATCAGCCCCAGCATTTT
CDR3aa: CASSEEGDQPQHF

d_gene: TRBD2
v_gene: TRBV5-1
abundance: -
j_gene: TRBJ2-5
CDR3nt: TGCGCCAGCATGGCCGGGGGGGACGAGACCCAGTACTTC
CDR3aa: CASMAGGDETQYF

d_gene: -
v_gene: TRBV5-1
abundance: -
j_gene: TRBJ2-5
CDR3nt: TGCGCCAGCAGGCTTCTCAGGGAACAGCAGTACTTC
CDR3aa: CASRLLREQQYF

d_gene: -
v_gene: TRBV3-1
abundance: -
j_gene: TRBJ2-3
CDR3nt: TGTGCCAGCAGCCAAGACCACAGCCTCCGGTCCACAGATACGCAGTATTTT
CDR3aa: CASSQDHSLRSTDTQYF

d_gene: -
v_gene: TRBV12-3/TRBV12-4
abundance: few
j_gene: TRBJ2-7
CDR3nt: TGTGCCAGCAGTTTCACAGACGAGCAGTACTTC
CDR3aa: CASSFTDEQYF

d_gene: -
v_gene: TRBV10-1
abundance: -
j_gene: TRBJ2-5
CDR3nt: TGCGCCAGCAGGGCAGGACCTCAAGAGACCCAGTACTTC
CDR3aa: CASRAGPQETQYF

d_gene: -
v_gene: TRBV5-8
abundance: few
j_gene: TRBJ1-2
CDR3nt: TGTGCCAGCCCACGGGGGCTAGAAGGCTACACCTTC
CDR3aa: CASPRGLEGYTF

d_gene: -
v_gene: TRBV11-2
abundance: few
j_gene: TRBJ2-7
CDR3nt: TGTGCCAGCGGGATGTCCAATAAAGAGGGAAGCTCCTACGAGCAGTACTTC
CDR3aa: CASGMSNKEGSSYEQYF

d_gene: TRBD2
v_gene: TRBV7-2
abundance: -
j_gene: TRBJ2-7
CDR3nt: TGTGCCAGCAGCCGCCACTTAGCGGGAGATCCCTACGAGCAGTACTTC
CDR3aa: CASSRHLAGDPYEQYF

d_gene: -
v_gene: TRBV7-9
abundance: few
j_gene: TRBJ2-7
CDR3nt: TGTGCCAGCAGCTTAGGGGGTTCTCAGGGCAAGTACTTC
CDR3aa: CASSLGGSQGKYF

d_gene: -
v_gene: TRBV7-8
abundance: -
j_gene: TRBJ2-1
CDR3nt: TGTGCCAGCAGCTTAGCGACAGGAGGGACCTGGAATGAGCAGTTCTTC
CDR3aa: CASSLATGGTWNEQFF

d_gene: -
v_gene: TRBV25-1
abundance: few
j_gene: TRBJ1-6
CDR3nt: TGTGCCAGCAGTGGTCAGGGGTGGGCACCCCTCCACTTT
CDR3aa: CASSGQGWAPLHF

d_gene: TRBD1
v_gene: TRBV5-1
abundance: -
j_gene: TRBJ2-7
CDR3nt: TGCGCCAGCAGCTTGGACGGGACAGATCAGTACTTC
CDR3aa: CASSLDGTDQYF

d_gene: TRBD2
v_gene: TRBV11-2
abundance: -
j_gene: TRBJ2-1
CDR3nt: TGTGCCAACAGCCCCAGCGGGGGGGGATACAATGAGCAGTTCTTC
CDR3aa: CANSPSGGGYNEQFF

d_gene: TRBD1
v_gene: TRBV6-6
abundance: few
j_gene: TRBJ2-1
CDR3nt: TGTGCCAGCACTATCTCTGGGACAGGGGGCTACAATGAGCAGTTCTTC
CDR3aa: CASTISGTGGYNEQFF

d_gene: TRBD2
v_gene: TRBV7-2
abundance: few
j_gene: TRBJ2-1
CDR3nt: TGTGCCAGCAGCTTTACTTTTAGCGGGGACAATGAGCAGTTCTTC
CDR3aa: CASSFTFSGDNEQFF

d_gene: -
v_gene: TRBV3-1
abundance: few
j_gene: TRBJ2-5
CDR3nt: TGTGCCAGCAGCCAAGATTGGACTAAGGAGACCCAGTACTTC
CDR3aa: CASSQDWTKETQYF

d_gene: -
v_gene: TRBV6-5
abundance: few
j_gene: TRBJ2-7
CDR3nt: TGTGCCAGCGCCGCCAGAGTTTTAGGCGAGCAGTACTTC
CDR3aa: CASAARVLGEQYF

d_gene: TRBD2
v_gene: TRBV28
abundance: many
j_gene: TRBJ2-5
CDR3nt: TGTGCCAGCAGTTTATATAAGCGGGAGTATGAGACCCAGTACTTC
CDR3aa: CASSLYKREYETQYF

d_gene: TRBD1
v_gene: TRBV10-3
abundance: -
j_gene: TRBJ1-2
CDR3nt: TGTGCCATCTGCGCCACGGGACAGGGGGCTATAATCTTTGGCTACACCTTC
CDR3aa: CAICATGQGAIIFGYTF

d_gene: -
v_gene: TRBV14
abundance: -
j_gene: TRBJ1-3
CDR3nt: TGTGCCAGCAGCCAAACAGGAGTCTCTGGAAACACCATATATTTT
CDR3aa: CASSQTGVSGNTIYF

d_gene: -
v_gene: TRBV12-3/TRBV12-4
abundance: few
j_gene: TRBJ2-5
CDR3nt: TGTGCCAGCAGTTTAGGGGTCCGATCGGGGACCCAGTACTTC
CDR3aa: CASSLGVRSGTQYF

d_gene: -
v_gene: TRBV12-3/TRBV12-4
abundance: -
j_gene: TRBJ2-2
CDR3nt: TGTGCCAGCAGACGGGTCATGAACACCGGGGAGCTGTTTTTT
CDR3aa: CASRRVMNTGELFF

d_gene: -
v_gene: TRBV12-3/TRBV12-4
abundance: -
j_gene: TRBJ1-2
CDR3nt: TGTGCCAGCAGTCCGGACATAGATGGCTACACCTTC
CDR3aa: CASSPDIDGYTF

d_gene: -
v_gene: TRBV9
abundance: -
j_gene: TRBJ2-3
CDR3nt: TGTGCCAGCAGCGTTGGACAGAGCACAGATACGCAGTATTTT
CDR3aa: CASSVGQSTDTQYF

d_gene: TRBD1
v_gene: TRBV7-9
abundance: -
j_gene: TRBJ2-7
CDR3nt: TGTGCCAGCAGCCTAGACAGGGACGAGCAGTACTTC
CDR3aa: CASSLDRDEQYF

d_gene: -
v_gene: TRBV7-2
abundance: -
j_gene: TRBJ2-2
CDR3nt: TGTGCCGGCAGTCCTACCGGGGAGCTGTTTTTT
CDR3aa: CAGSPTGELFF